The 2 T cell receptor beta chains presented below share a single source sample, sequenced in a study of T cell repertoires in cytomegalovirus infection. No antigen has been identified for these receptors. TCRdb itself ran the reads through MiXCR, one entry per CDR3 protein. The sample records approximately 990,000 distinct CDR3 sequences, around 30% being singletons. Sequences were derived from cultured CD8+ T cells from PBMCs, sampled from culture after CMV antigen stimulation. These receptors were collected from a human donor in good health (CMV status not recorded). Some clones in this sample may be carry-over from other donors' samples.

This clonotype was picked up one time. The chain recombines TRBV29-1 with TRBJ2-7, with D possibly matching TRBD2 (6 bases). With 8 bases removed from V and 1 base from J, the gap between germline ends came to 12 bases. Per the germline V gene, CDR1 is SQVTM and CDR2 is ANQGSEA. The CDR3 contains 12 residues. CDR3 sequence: CSILGLSYEQYF. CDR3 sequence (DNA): TGCAGCATCCTGGGACTGTCCTACGAGCAGTACTTC.

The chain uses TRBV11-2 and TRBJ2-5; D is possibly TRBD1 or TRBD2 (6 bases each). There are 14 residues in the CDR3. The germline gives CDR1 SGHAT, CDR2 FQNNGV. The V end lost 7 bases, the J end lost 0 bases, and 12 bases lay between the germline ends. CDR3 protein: CASTSRGHQETQYF. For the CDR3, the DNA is TGTGCCAGCACCTCACGGGGGCACCAAGAGACCCAGTACTTC.